The 5 T cell receptor beta chains below were found in one sample sequenced in a study of blood T cell repertoires in COVID-19. TCRdb's copy holds only in-frame clones and misses some; the assay was immunoSEQ multiplex PCR. The sample shows over 90,000 clones, about 74% of them seen only once. The sample was peripheral blood. The origin of the receptors is a man between 65 and 85 years old with COVID-19, enrolled during active disease.

This chain joins TRBV19 and TRBJ1-5; unclear D gene. Looked up from germline, CDR1 is LNHDA and CDR2 is SQIVND (reference sequence). The CDR3 has 15 residues. The V end was cut by 5 bases, the J end by 0 bases, with 11 bases between. The CDR3 DNA is TGTGCCAGTAGTCCAACATACAATAGCAATCAGCCCCAGCATTTT. Residues: CASSPTYNSNQPQHF.

This clone was seen many times. V is TRBV9 and J is TRBJ2-2, with 7 bases fitting TRBD1. V trimming: 2 bases; J trimming: 8 bases; junction bases outside the gene matches: 6. This CDR3 is built from 14 residues. CDR1 and CDR2 (germline): SGDLS, YYNGEE. CDR3 nucleotide sequence: TGTGCCAGCAGCGTGGGACAGCGCGGAGGGGAGCTGTTTTTT. The encoded protein is CASSVGQRGGELFF.

The chain couples TRBV7-2 to TRBJ2-3; TRBD1 matches at 9 bases. V was pared by 3 bases and J by 0 bases, with 10 bases of the junction left unmatched. The CDR3 loop spans 18 amino acids. The germline V gene has CDR1 SGHTA and CDR2 FQGNSA. CDR3 nucleotides: TGTGCCAGCAGCTTCACAGGGGGCAGTACCACTAGCACAGATACGCAGTATTTT. This gives the protein CASSFTGGSTTSTDTQYF. Looking up the rest from reference TRBV7-2 and TRBJ2-3 gives the full variable domain: GAGVSQSPSNKVTEKGKDVELRCDPISGHTALYWYRQSLGQGLEFLIYFQGNSAPDKSGLPSDRFSAERTGGSVSTLTIQRTQQEDSAVYLCASSFTGGSTTSTDTQYFGPGTRLTVL.

V usage is TRBV7-3 and J usage is TRBJ2-2, with 7 bases that match TRBD1. V lost 2 bases and J lost 6; bases outside the gene matches: 6. The CDR3 spans 15 residues. Germline loops: CDR1 SGHTA, CDR2 FQGTGA. CDR3 DNA: TGTGCCAGCAGCTTAGCCCGACAGGGTTCCGGGGAGCTGTTTTTT. Translating it yields CASSLARQGSGELFF.

The rearrangement uses TRBV5-4 and TRBJ2-1, with D uncertain. Germline CDR1 is SGHNT and CDR2 is YYREEE (reference sequence). Deletions cut 0 bases from V and 6 bases from J, with 10 bases between. The CDR3 loop spans 14 amino acids. CDR3 amino acids: CASSLDFVGNEQFF. The CDR3 DNA follows: TGTGCCAGCAGCTTGGACTTCGTCGGCAATGAGCAGTTCTTC.